The 26 T cell receptor beta chains given below trace back to one sample, sequenced in a study of cytomegalovirus exposure and HLA in healthy donors. 60 Vbeta and 13 Jbeta primers were used in PCR. Here immunoSEQ multiplex PCR was the method, and the copy in TCRdb shows in-frame clones only, minus some. This sample has approximately 130,000 clones, with 75% to 80% found just once. Sequenced input: PBMCs. All receptors come from a male donor in good health and CMV-seronegative.

This chain uses TRBV5-1 with TRBJ2-7; 8 nucleotides agree with TRBD2. CDR1 is SGHRS, CDR2 YFSETQ, per germline. The junction had 6 bases not matched to a gene; V was cut back by 7 bases and J by 0 bases. This CDR3 region has 14 residues. The CDR3 region has the DNA TGCGCCAGCTCTAACGGGGGGGTCTCCTACGAGCAGTACTTC. The encoded protein is CASSNGGVSYEQYF.

This clone was detected once. This chain joins TRBV7-9 and TRBJ2-7, with a tentative D call TRBD1 (6 bases). Per germline, CDR1 SEHNR and CDR2 FQNEAQ (reference sequence). CDR3 length: 17 amino acids. V was trimmed by 3 bases and J by 0 bases, leaving 18 bases between them. The DNA of the CDR3 is TGTGCCAGCAGCTTGAATGGCAGGGGACCCCTCTCCTACGAGCAGTACTTC. This translates into CASSLNGRGPLSYEQYF.

J is TRBJ2-3 and V is TRBV19, with D perhaps TRBD2 (6 bases). Germline lookup yields CDR1 LNHDA and CDR2 SQIVND (reference sequence). Trimming took off 7 bases at V and 4 bases at J, with 12 bases between the two ends. This CDR3 spans 13 amino acids. The CDR3 bases are TGTGCCAGTATTCACCGGGGGTCAGATACGCAGTATTTT. Protein: CASIHRGSDTQYF.

This clone was counted a few times. The V and J genes are TRBV6-1 and TRBJ1-1; D may be TRBD1 (5 bases). This CDR3 region has 13 residues. CDR1 and CDR2 (germline): MNHNS, SASEGT. Trimming took off 5 bases at V and 1 base at J, with 8 bases between the two ends. The CDR3: CASSTQGNTEAFF. The CDR3 DNA sequence: TGTGCCAGCAGTACTCAGGGGAACACTGAAGCTTTCTTT.

J is TRBJ2-5 and V is TRBV4-1; 8 bases map to TRBD1. CDR1 is MGHRA and CDR2 is YSYEKL in the germline V gene. This CDR3 is built from 13 residues. The trim removed 4 bases at V and 4 bases at J, leaving 2 bases unmatched. CDR3 DNA sequence: TGCGCCAGCAGCCCAGGGGGCCGAGAGACCCAGTACTTC. Translation gives CASSPGGRETQYF.

J is TRBJ1-2 and V is TRBV11-2; D possibly corresponds to TRBD1 (5 bases). CDR3 length equals 12 residues. V lost 10 bases and J 6 bases, leaving 15 bases between the germline ends. The germline V gene encodes CDR1 SGHAT and CDR2 FQNNGV. The CDR3 nucleotides are TGTGCCATCTACAAAGGGGTACATGGCTACACCTTC. Encoded protein: CAIYKGVHGYTF.

This clone occurred once. The chain is built from TRBV15 and TRBJ1-2, with a possible D match to TRBD1 (6 bases). V was clipped by 3 bases and J by 4 bases, with 6 bases between them. Germline assignment: CDR1 LNHNV and CDR2 YYDKDF (reference sequence). The CDR3 totals 12 residues. The CDR3 DNA is TGTGCCACCAGCAGGGACAGCTATGGCTACACCTTC. Its translation is CATSRDSYGYTF.

This clone was seen once. J is TRBJ2-3 and V is TRBV25-1; TRBD1 is a possible D gene (6 bases). CDR1 and CDR2 from the germline V gene are MGHDK and SYGVNS. Trimming shortened V by 7 bases and J by 3 bases, and 17 bases separated the two germline ends. The CDR3 runs to 15 residues. The CDR3 DNA reads as TGTGCCAGCACGCCGGACAGAGGAGGAACAGATACGCAGTATTTT. Amino acid sequence: CASTPDRGGTDTQYF.

The CDR3 sequence: CASSQDVAWNTEAFF. Written as DNA, the CDR3 is TGCGCCAGCAGCCAAGACGTGGCCTGGAACACTGAAGCTTTCTTT. The V and J genes are TRBV4-3 and TRBJ1-1; D unclear. V was shortened by 0 bases and J by 1 base, with 9 bases between the two germline ends. Germline V lookup: CDR1 LGHNA, CDR2 YSLEER. The CDR3 loop spans 15 amino acids.

This clone has just a few counts. CDR3 protein: CASSDFGTASFQETQYF. CDR3 bases: TGCGCCAGCAGCGACTTTGGGACTGCAAGTTTCCAAGAGACCCAGTACTTC. The V gene is TRBV5-1, the J gene TRBJ2-5; D perhaps matches TRBD2 (6 bases). Germline V gives CDR1 SGHRS, CDR2 YFSETQ. The CDR3 loop spans 17 amino acids. V was trimmed by 4 bases and J by 1 base, leaving 20 bases between them.

This chain connects TRBV2 to TRBJ2-3, with D possibly matching TRBD2 (7 bases). Germline CDR1 and CDR2: SNHLY and FYNNEI. V was cut by 3 bases and J by 5 bases, with 15 bases left in between. The CDR3 is made up of 15 amino acids. In DNA, the CDR3 is TGTGCCAGCAGTGAGGACGGGGGGCGGATAGATACGCAGTATTTT. It translates to CASSEDGGRIDTQYF.

This chain uses TRBV13 with TRBJ2-1; 14 bases map to TRBD2. V shed 2 bases, J shed 7 bases, and the junction held 4 bases outside the gene matches. This CDR3 has 16 amino acids. Germline-derived CDR1 and CDR2 are PRHDT and FYEKMQ (reference sequence). In nucleotides, the CDR3 is TGTGCCAGCAGCTTATCGGGACTAGCGGGAGATAATGAGCAGTTCTTC. Protein sequence: CASSLSGLAGDNEQFF.

This rearrangement joins TRBV19 to TRBJ1-1, with 7 bases identical to TRBD1. J was trimmed by 2 bases and V by 6 bases; bases with no gene match: 12. The CDR3 has 16 residues. Germline V gene lookup returns CDR1 LNHDA and CDR2 SQIVND (reference sequence). CDR3 sequence: CASRYDRDGSNTEAFF. The CDR3 DNA reads as TGTGCCAGTAGATATGACAGGGATGGCTCCAACACTGAAGCTTTCTTT.

DNA for the CDR3: TGCAGCGTTGTAGGGGGCAGTGAAAAACTGTTTTTT. Its translation is CSVVGGSEKLFF. This chain connects TRBV29-1 to TRBJ1-4; 7 bases line up with TRBD1. This CDR3 spans 12 amino acids. From germline, CDR1 is SQVTM and CDR2 ANQGSEA. Unmatched junction bases numbered 3, after V lost 4 bases and J lost 7 bases.

This rearrangement joins TRBV27 to TRBJ1-2; the match to TRBD1 covers 9 bases. The germline CDR1 and CDR2 sequences are MNHEY and SMNVEV (reference sequence). The CDR3 runs 14 residues. V trimming: 2 bases; J trimming: 8 bases; junction bases outside the gene matches: 6. The CDR3 DNA reads TGTGCCAGCAGTTTAAACAGGGGGCTGCCGGGCTACACCTTC. Its protein is CASSLNRGLPGYTF.

V gene TRBV27 combines with J gene TRBJ1-2, with TRBD1 identical over 8 bases. The germline gives CDR1 MNHEY, CDR2 SMNVEV (reference sequence). This CDR3 has 13 amino acids. Losses at the gene ends were 3 bases for V and 3 bases for J; bases not matched to a gene: 0. The DNA for the CDR3 is TGTGCCAGCAGTTTGGACAGGGACTATGGCTACACCTTC. Residues: CASSLDRDYGYTF.

The J gene is TRBJ2-7, the V gene TRBV7-6; 8 nucleotides align to TRBD1. The germline V gene has CDR1 SGHVS and CDR2 FNYEAQ. After removal of 1 base from V and 4 bases from J, the junction contained 3 bases not matched to a gene. This CDR3 comprises 14 residues. The CDR3 loop is CASSLDRGIYEQYF. The CDR3 DNA sequence: TGTGCCAGCAGCTTAGACAGGGGGATTTACGAGCAGTACTTC.

The genes are TRBV30 and TRBJ2-3, with D tentatively TRBD2 (5 bases). From germline, CDR1 is GTSNPN and CDR2 SVGIG (reference sequence). This CDR3 comprises 16 residues. V dropped 0 bases and J dropped 6 bases, with 19 bases sitting between them. The CDR3 nucleotides read TGTGCCTGGAGTGTACTAAAAAACCGGGGTTTGGATACGCAGTATTTT. It is translated as CAWSVLKNRGLDTQYF.

About this clone: The sample carries other DNA sequences with the same CDR3. The CDR3 region is CAWSFFSFGTGGYNSPLHF. The CDR3 region has the DNA TGTGCCTGGAGTTTTTTTTCCTTCGGGACAGGGGGCTATAATTCACCCCTCCACTTT. The V gene is TRBV30, the J gene TRBJ1-6, with 11 nucleotides matching TRBD1. CDR1 and CDR2 from the germline V gene are GTSNPN and SVGIG (reference sequence). The CDR3 runs to 19 residues. Trimming at V came to 2 bases and at J to 3 bases, leaving 12 bases not matched to a gene.

This clone was recorded once. The CDR3 spells CASSPSRTSGGRTDTQYF. CDR3 nucleotides: TGCGCCAGCAGCCCGTCCCGGACTAGCGGGGGCCGCACAGATACGCAGTATTTT. This chain joins TRBV4-1 and TRBJ2-3, with 13 bases lining up with TRBD2. There are 18 residues in the CDR3. The ends lost 4 bases at V and 1 base at J; junction bases unmatched: 8. Germline V gene sequence: CDR1 MGHRA, CDR2 YSYEKL.

The gene calls are TRBV6-6 and TRBJ1-5; the match to TRBD1 covers 7 bases. V was clipped by 6 bases and J by 7 bases; unmatched bases: 9. This CDR3 region has 14 residues. Germline assignment: CDR1 MNHNY and CDR2 SVGAGI (reference sequence). CDR3 in DNA: TGTGCCAGCAGCTACAACCAGGGGGTGCAGCCCCAGCATTTT. Translation: CASSYNQGVQPQHF.

The sample holds a few counts of this clone. V is TRBV4-1 and J is TRBJ1-5, with D possibly being TRBD1 (6 bases). V lost 2 bases and J 8 bases, leaving 10 bases between the germline ends. The CDR3 is 13 amino acids. Germline loops: CDR1 MGHRA, CDR2 YSYEKL. The CDR3 DNA reads as TGCGCCAGCAGCCAAAAGGGGGTTGAGCCCCAGCATTTT. Translating it yields CASSQKGVEPQHF.

The rearrangement uses TRBV30 and TRBJ2-5, with TRBD1 matching over 7 bases. Unmatched junction bases numbered 12, after V lost 4 bases and J lost 4 bases. The CDR3 loop spans 15 amino acids. Per the germline V gene, CDR1 is GTSNPN and CDR2 is SVGIG (reference sequence). The CDR3 protein is CAWTHRGSGRETQYF. As DNA, the CDR3 is TGTGCCTGGACCCACAGGGGAAGTGGGCGAGAGACCCAGTACTTC.

This chain connects TRBV7-2 to TRBJ1-2; possibly TRBD1 for D (5 bases). The CDR3 spans 13 residues. Germline assignment: CDR1 SGHTA and CDR2 FQGNSA. V was trimmed by 0 bases and J by 8 bases, leaving 10 bases between them. CDR3 in amino acids: CASSLAGVWGYTF. The CDR3 nucleotides read TGTGCCAGCAGCTTAGCAGGGGTATGGGGCTACACCTTC.

This chain joins TRBV12-5 and TRBJ2-7, with 9 bases identical to TRBD2. After removal of 1 base from V and 3 bases from J, the junction contained 10 bases not matched to a gene. This CDR3 spans 17 amino acids. Germline CDR1 and CDR2: LGHNT and FRNRAP. The CDR3 protein is CASGLDLSRGGIYEQYF. CDR3 nucleotides: TGTGCTAGTGGTTTGGACCTTTCGCGGGGGGGGATCTACGAGCAGTACTTC.

The V and J genes are TRBV11-3 and TRBJ1-3; 8 bases line up with TRBD1. CDR3 length equals 17 residues. Germline CDR1 is SGHNT and CDR2 is YENEEA. The junction had 10 bases not matched to a gene; V was cut back by 5 bases and J by 1 base. DNA for the CDR3: TGTGCCAGCAGCCCTCGGGGACAGGCTAATTCTGGAAACACCATATATTTT. Translating gives CASSPRGQANSGNTIYF.